This T cell receptor (beta chain) stems from a study of immune evolution from preneoplasia to lung adenocarcinoma. Study observations and caveats: From normal lung to invasive adenocarcinoma, top clone frequencies appeared to decrease.

On this clone itself: As yet, its antigen is unknown.

H&E slides confirmed each diagnosis, reviewed by two pathologists independently. TCRdb's table, derived via immunoSEQ multiplex PCR, lists solely in-frame clones and lacks some. The data show about 5,300 clones, approximately 79% seen once. Germline V gene sequence: CDR1 MDHEN, CDR2 SYDVKM. The CDR3 is 13 amino acids. V was pared by 3 bases and J by 8 bases, with 13 bases between. The V gene is TRBV28, the J gene TRBJ1-2, with D hard to call. The sequence was obtained from a person aged 55 to 75 with lung adenocarcinoma. The sequencing sample was made of FFPE normal lung tissue adjacent to the tumor. The CDR3 protein is CASSFLYSEGYTF. DNA of the CDR3: TGTGCCAGCAGTTTCCTTTATTCCGAGGGCTACACCTTC.